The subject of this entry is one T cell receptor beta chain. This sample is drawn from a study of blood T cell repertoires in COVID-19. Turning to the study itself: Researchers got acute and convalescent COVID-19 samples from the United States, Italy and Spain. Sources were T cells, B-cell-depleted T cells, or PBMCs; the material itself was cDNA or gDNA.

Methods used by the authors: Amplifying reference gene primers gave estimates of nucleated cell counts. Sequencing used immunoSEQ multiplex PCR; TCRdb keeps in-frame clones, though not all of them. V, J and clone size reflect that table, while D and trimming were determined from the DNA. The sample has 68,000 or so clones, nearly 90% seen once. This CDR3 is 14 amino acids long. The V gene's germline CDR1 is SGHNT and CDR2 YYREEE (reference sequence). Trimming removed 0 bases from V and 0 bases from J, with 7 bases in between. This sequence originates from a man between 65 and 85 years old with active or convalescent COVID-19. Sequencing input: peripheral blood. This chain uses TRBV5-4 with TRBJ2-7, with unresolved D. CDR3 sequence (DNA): TGTGCCAGCAGCTTGGAACAGAACTCCTACGAGCAGTACTTC. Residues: CASSLEQNSYEQYF.